This T cell receptor beta chain emerged from a study of T cell repertoires in cytomegalovirus infection. Across the whole study: Shared public TCR beta signatures pointed to both CMV infection and a matching HLA type. The study's findings and limits: Public TCR beta family frequency separated CMV-and-HLA carriers, including in an independent cohort. Across the ex vivo response, the dominant clonotypes were HLA-C-restricted CMV-specific TCR beta clonotypes.

This clonotype came up many times. The antigen remains undetermined. Trimming shortened V by 1 base and J by 6 bases, and 16 bases separated the two germline ends. The germline V gene encodes CDR1 SEHNR and CDR2 FQNEAQ (reference sequence). The CDR3 sequence is 15 residues long. Using its own MiXCR run on the reads, TCRdb lists one record per CDR3 protein. The table includes 600,000 to 800,000 distinct CDR3 sequences, approximately 24% detected once. The sequenced sample was CD8+ T cells from PBMCs. This TCR came from a human donor in good health (CMV status not recorded). Some clones in this sample may be carry-over from other donors' samples. This chain joins TRBV7-9 and TRBJ2-7, with D tentatively TRBD1 or TRBD2 (5 bases each). The CDR3 region is CASSLDPLPRGEQYV. The CDR3 nucleotides are TGTGCCAGCAGCTTAGATCCTCTCCCGAGGGGCGAGCAGTACGTC.